This passage covers 5 T cell receptor beta chains from one sample sequenced in a study of a mutant IDH1 vaccine in newly diagnosed glioma. Some clones are missing from TCRdb's copy, which holds only in-frame ones; the method was immunoSEQ multiplex PCR. The sample carries some 67,000 clones, around 88% recorded once. Indicated time point: baseline, week 1 (first vaccination visit). Treatment: pre-vaccination baseline after standard-of-care therapy. The starting material was peripheral blood mononuclear cells (PBMCs), obtained from a glioma patient treated with radiotherapy, temozolomide or both. The receptors were gathered from a woman in her late teens or twenties with glioma. Some clones in this sample may be carry-over from other donors' samples.

The chain couples TRBV6-1 to TRBJ1-1, with D possibly TRBD1 on 5 matching bases. The CDR3 is made up of 18 amino acids. The V gene lost 1 base and the J gene lost 0 bases, with 18 bases spanning the gap. Germline V gives CDR1 MNHNS, CDR2 SASEGT. For the CDR3, the DNA is TGTGCCAGCAGTGAAGGGTGGGTAGGGGTGGGGATGAACACTGAAGCTTTCTTT. This gives the protein CASSEGWVGVGMNTEAFF.

This clone was detected ten times or more. The chain has TRBV6-1 and TRBJ1-6; 7 nucleotides line up with TRBD1. Per the germline V gene, CDR1 is MNHNS and CDR2 is SASEGT. The V and J ends lost 8 bases and 8 bases, in that order; junction bases with no gene match: 9. This CDR3 region has 14 residues. The CDR3: CASEGGGSHSPLHF. In DNA form, the CDR3 reads TGTGCCAGCGAAGGAGGGGGCAGCCATTCACCCCTCCACTTT.

This chain joins TRBV5-1 and TRBJ2-3; D is ambiguous. This CDR3 is built from 14 residues. Trimming took 7 bases from V and 2 from J, leaving 14 bases between them. The V gene's germline CDR1 is SGHRS and CDR2 YFSETQ. CDR3 residues: CASGPHGDTDTQYF. CDR3 nucleotide sequence: TGCGCCAGCGGACCCCATGGGGACACAGATACGCAGTATTTT.

The chain links TRBV12-5 to TRBJ2-2; 8 bases fit TRBD2. V trimming: 3 bases; J trimming: 1 base; junction bases outside the gene matches: 4. In germline, CDR1 is LGHNT, CDR2 FRNRAP. This CDR3 contains 16 residues. The CDR3 region is CASGFWTSRNTGELFF. The CDR3 DNA follows: TGTGCTAGTGGTTTCTGGACTAGCCGGAACACCGGGGAGCTGTTTTTT.

V is TRBV29-1 and J is TRBJ1-5, with D possibly being TRBD1 (6 bases). Germline CDR1 SQVTM, CDR2 ANQGSEA. V lost 4 bases and J lost 3, with 10 bases in between. The CDR3 totals 13 residues. The chain's CDR3 is CSVGGASNQPQHF. CDR3 nucleotide sequence: TGCAGCGTTGGGGGGGCGTCCAATCAGCCCCAGCATTTT.